This paragraph covers one T cell receptor (beta chain) sequence. Its antigen is as yet unknown. The CDR3 has 17 amino acids. Looked up from germline, CDR1 is MNHNS and CDR2 is SASEGT. V gave up 1 base and J gave up 4 bases; unmatched junction bases: 6. Some clones are missing from TCRdb's copy, which holds only in-frame ones; the method was immunoSEQ multiplex PCR. The sample contains about 70,000 clones, roughly 78% of which appear only once. This specimen comes from a study of OX40 agonist ivuxolimab in advanced cancers. General study findings and limits: Antigen specificity was not determined for the expanded peripheral T cells.

Sequences were derived from CD4+ or CD8+ T cells sorted from blood, sampled in a trial of the OX40 agonist ivuxolimab. V and J are TRBV6-1 and TRBJ2-1; 11 nucleotides match TRBD1. This TCR derives from an adult with an advanced solid tumor such as melanoma, head and neck, liver or kidney cancer. The CDR3 sequence is CASSEGYGTGGYNEQFF. CDR3 in DNA: TGTGCCAGCAGTGAAGGGTACGGGACAGGGGGTTACAATGAGCAGTTCTTC.